This T cell receptor beta chain was obtained from a study of OX40 agonist ivuxolimab in advanced cancers. The overall study: Participants averaged about 60 years of age (range roughly 23 to 79) and were under 90% male. The study, taken as a whole, reports: Partial responders at 0.1-3.0 mg/kg had among the lowest clonal expansion. CD4+ and CD8+ blood T cells expanded clonally by week 6 at 0.1 to 3.0 mg/kg. Averaged across samples, CD8+ T cells carried more expanded clones than CD4+ did.

Trimming left V 4 bases short and J 7 bases short, with 24 bases between. Germline V lookup: CDR1 SGHTS, CDR2 YDEGEE. The length of the CDR3 is 16 residues. Note on this clone: The antigen is not known.

Clones were sequenced by immunoSEQ multiplex PCR, and TCRdb holds only the in-frame ones, with some missing. The sample has 13,000 to 15,000 clones, roughly nine tenths seen once. The rearrangement joins TRBV5-8 to TRBJ2-7; D unresolved. This specimen consisted of CD4+ or CD8+ T cells sorted from blood, obtained in a trial of the OX40 agonist ivuxolimab. This TCR came from an adult with an advanced solid tumor such as melanoma, head and neck, liver or kidney cancer. The CDR3 DNA reads TGTGCCAGCAGCCTGAGAGTGGCAACACCTTATGTTGAGCAGTACTTC. This sequence encodes CASSLRVATPYVEQYF.